Listed below are T cell receptor beta chains from one sample, sequenced in a study of blood T cells in healthy people across ages. TCRdb called the 5' RACE reads again in MiXCR, with one record for every CDR3 protein. Of some 930,000 distinct CDR3 sequences in the sample, about 27% are singletons; the top ten hold roughly 10%. In addition, the sample was reused for a study of T cells of mothers and their children.

Sequencing used blood. Receptors were obtained from a woman aged 40 to 55 in good health. Both conserved end residues are trimmed from each CDR3. The D gene is left open where the match is weak. Clone size is shown for a subset of rows, as once, few, many or a class of expanded clone.

clone_size | j_call | d_call | v_call | cdr3_aa
many | TRBJ2-7 | TRBD2 | TRBV27 | ASSIGLAGEQY
many | TRBJ2-7 | - | TRBV4-3 | ASSQDQSSYEQY
few | TRBJ1-2 | - | TRBV4-3 | VSSQDLGNYGYT
many | TRBJ2-1 | - | TRBV7-6 | ASSPALGALFYNEQF
few | TRBJ2-1 | - | TRBV28 | ASSLPGTPNYNEQF
many | TRBJ2-4 | TRBD1 | TRBV27 | ASSLSPDRGLSTLKNIQY
- | TRBJ1-2 | TRBD1 | TRBV6-5 | ASSVSGTDYDYT
- | TRBJ1-2 | TRBD1 | TRBV27 | ASTPDAGGAVNGYT
few | TRBJ1-2 | - | TRBV7-2 | ASSSSGNANYGYT
- | TRBJ1-5 | - | TRBV5-1 | ASEEIGQGKYSNQPQH
many | TRBJ2-4 | - | TRBV5-1 | ASSLGPQTLAKNIQY
many | TRBJ1-1 | - | TRBV12-3/TRBV12-4 | ASSLTTLNTEAF
many | TRBJ1-2 | - | TRBV29-1 | SVKGGERNYGYT
few | TRBJ1-2 | - | TRBV5-1 | ASSLENRVDYT
- | TRBJ2-7 | - | TRBV27 | ASSWGYAGFYEQY
- | TRBJ1-1 | TRBD1 | TRBV10-3 | AISAGQGERYTEAF
few | TRBJ1-5 | TRBD1 | TRBV5-1 | ASSFGDRESQPQH
once | TRBJ2-3 | - | TRBV7-2 | ASSRSPRGSGTQY
few | TRBJ1-2 | TRBD1 | TRBV12-3/TRBV12-4 | ASRAGQGTNYGYT
- | TRBJ2-5 | - | TRBV5-4 | ASSLSLPGPANEETQY
- | TRBJ2-1 | TRBD2 | TRBV20-1 | SARRLAGGSSYNEQF
- | TRBJ2-1 | TRBD1 | TRBV5-5 | ASSYYQQGNEQF
- | TRBJ1-3 | TRBD1 | TRBV6-6 | ASSQGQGIGNTIY
many | TRBJ2-1 | - | TRBV5-6 | ASDRAGQGLSEQF
many | TRBJ2-7 | TRBD1 | TRBV12-3/TRBV12-4 | ASTWDRSSYEQY
- | TRBJ2-7 | TRBD1 | TRBV11-2 | ASSLRGDSSYNEQY
few | TRBJ2-2 | - | TRBV5-1 | ASSSRGTNTGELF
many | TRBJ2-7 | - | TRBV24-1 | ATSDPSSYEQY
- | TRBJ2-6 | - | TRBV7-2 | ASAGFVSGANVLT
- | TRBJ1-4 | - | TRBV28 | ASSEGNEKLF
many | TRBJ2-4 | TRBD1 | TRBV12-3/TRBV12-4 | ASSSFGQGRVVSNIQY
- | TRBJ1-4 | - | TRBV5-1 | ASSYAGGARERLF
- | TRBJ2-1 | TRBD1 | TRBV7-2 | ASSPKPGQGSNEQF
few | TRBJ2-7 | - | TRBV3-1 | ASSQFRDSRYEQY
- | TRBJ1-5 | - | TRBV7-2 | ASSLDRDTYQPQH
many | TRBJ1-2 | TRBD1 | TRBV7-2 | ASSLYSGGQGASGYT
many | TRBJ2-7 | - | TRBV20-1 | SARGGYYEQY
few | TRBJ2-5 | TRBD2 | TRBV5-1 | ASSLLLAGGPMIETQY
- | TRBJ1-2 | - | TRBV4-3 | ASSQDLGGRLGYT
- | TRBJ2-7 | - | TRBV10-3 | VISERSSSYEQY
few | TRBJ1-4 | - | TRBV7-2 | ASSPGGGANEKLF
- | TRBJ2-4 | - | TRBV29-1 | SVEGGRGEQY
many | TRBJ2-1 | - | TRBV20-1 | SATAYSGSYNEQF
many | TRBJ2-5 | TRBD1 | TRBV7-2 | ASSLRGRHETQY
- | TRBJ2-5 | TRBD2 | TRBV20-1 | SARDQAGLYQETQY
few | TRBJ1-2 | TRBD1 | TRBV28 | ASTLLGDRDEGYT
few | TRBJ2-1 | - | TRBV5-4 | AGSSQGVYNEQF
- | TRBJ1-6 | - | TRBV7-9 | ASSATIEGSYNSPLH
- | TRBJ1-6 | - | TRBV4-2 | ASSHPGGKGNDSPLH
- | TRBJ1-1 | - | TRBV9 | ASSVNLGDEAF
- | TRBJ2-3 | TRBD1 | TRBV9 | ASSPQGGQGTDTQY
few | TRBJ2-7 | - | TRBV25-1 | ASSSRDITYEQY
few | TRBJ2-6 | - | TRBV10-3 | ATPGPPISGANVLT
- | TRBJ2-2 | TRBD1 | TRBV2 | ASSQDRVTNTGELF
many | TRBJ2-1 | - | TRBV3-1 | ASSQATGRNEQF
- | TRBJ1-1 | TRBD1 | TRBV20-1 | SATTWTGRMNTEAF
- | TRBJ1-1 | - | TRBV6-6 | ASSPPQKWNTEAF